The rows below give T cell receptor beta chains drawn from one sample of a study of blood T cell repertoires in COVID-19. Using immunoSEQ multiplex PCR, the repertoire was profiled, and TCRdb retains in-frame clones only, with some absent. This sample yields roughly 13,000 clones, of which approximately 90% are seen a single time; 15% to 20% belongs to the top ten. Source material: peripheral blood. The receptors stem from a human donor with active COVID-19. The donor label of this sample is uncertain. The CDR3 runs from the conserved cysteine through the conserved F or W. The order of the fields is J gene, V gene, CDR3 protein.

TRBJ1-2 TRBV7-2 CASSLIPGTGGGYTF
TRBJ2-2 TRBV19 CASSGGAGDWAGELFF
TRBJ2-5 TRBV24-1 CATSDHWGGGETQYF
TRBJ1-1 TRBV10-1 CASSRDRTEAFF
TRBJ2-1 TRBV28 CASSLDSYNEQFF
TRBJ2-1 TRBV28 CASSFLDNEQFF
TRBJ1-2 TRBV3-1/TRBV3-2 CASSGQGQGDGGYTF
TRBJ2-7 TRBV28 CASSTPSSLAVLSYEQYF
TRBJ2-5 TRBV23-1 CASKGLAQETQYF
TRBJ2-3 TRBV7-9 CASRQTPTDTQYF
TRBJ1-1 TRBV6-6 CASSPAGRGATEAFF
TRBJ2-1 TRBV9 CASSEQGSSYNEQFF
TRBJ2-5 TRBV18 CASSPLAGVRQETQYF
TRBJ2-7 TRBV13 CASSHRDRFYEQYF
TRBJ1-2 TRBV9 CASSVGSWTGDGYTF
TRBJ2-3 TRBV2 CASSDFILDTQYF
TRBJ2-7 TRBV5-1 CASAPPEAYEQYF
TRBJ2-6 TRBV7-8 CASSLLYGAPLGSGANVLTF
TRBJ1-1 TRBV7-8 CASSFRSPYGEAFF
TRBJ1-5 TRBV6-1 CASSEASARGAQHF
TRBJ1-5 TRBV19 CASKPQGSAQPQHF
TRBJ1-2 TRBV10-3 CAISAVMGDYGYTF
TRBJ2-6 TRBV7-2 CASSLGALRTGANVLTF
TRBJ2-3 TRBV19 CASSMAASGRGFTDTQYF
TRBJ1-5 TRBV28 CASSGQGKGDQPQHF
TRBJ1-5 TRBV4-3 CASSQDQGGGEPQHF
TRBJ1-5 TRBV28 CASSSHRGGNQPQHF
TRBJ2-2 TRBV4-2 CASSQVLNGQGATGELFF
TRBJ2-5 TRBV18 CASSRGLAKETQYF
TRBJ2-1 TRBV10-3 CAISESLADNEQFF
TRBJ2-5 TRBV19 CASSMRTSFHPAGEQETQYF
TRBJ1-1 TRBV19 CASSTIADTEAFF
TRBJ2-7 TRBV2 CASSGSRTSGTGFPYEQYF
TRBJ2-1 TRBV7-9 CASSLDRAGNEQFF